Below, 20 T cell receptor beta chains from the same sample are listed, as sequenced in a study of cytomegalovirus exposure and HLA in healthy donors. Primers included in the PCR were 60 Vbeta and 13 Jbeta primers. The repertoire was sequenced with immunoSEQ multiplex PCR; TCRdb's copy has only in-frame clones and lacks some. The sample records around 150,000 clones, 77% being singletons. Specimen: PBMCs. The receptor set was obtained from a man aged 25 to 40 in good health and CMV-seronegative.

V and J are TRBV5-1 and TRBJ2-5; D uncertain. Trimming took 5 bases from V and 4 from J, leaving 6 bases between them. The CDR3 sequence is 11 residues long. The germline V gene encodes CDR1 SGHRS and CDR2 YFSETQ. CDR3 coding DNA: TGCGCCAGCAGAAGAGGAGAGACCCAGTACTTC. Amino acid sequence: CASRRGETQYF. The whole variable domain, remainder taken from reference TRBV5-1 and TRBJ2-5, is KAGVTQTPRYLIKTRGQQVTLSCSPISGHRSVSWYQQTPGQGLQFLFEYFSETQRNKGNFPGRFSGRQFSNSRSEMNVSTLELGDSALYLCASRRGETQYFGPGTRLLVL.

This clone has only a few counts. The rearrangement links TRBV11-3 to TRBJ2-3; tentative D call: TRBD2 (6 bases). V gave up 1 base and J gave up 2 bases, with 13 bases separating them. Germline CDR1 reads SGHNT; CDR2 reads YENEEA. The CDR3 runs 16 residues. In DNA form, the CDR3 reads TGTGCCAGCAGCTTAGGAGGGGCGGGGACCACAGATACGCAGTATTTT. This translates into CASSLGGAGTTDTQYF.

The chain uses TRBV7-3 and TRBJ2-2; 7 bases align to TRBD1. Germline values: CDR1 SGHTA, CDR2 FQGTGA. V trimming: 4 bases; J trimming: 6 bases; junction bases outside the gene matches: 2. This CDR3 is 13 amino acids long. The CDR3 here is CASSSQGPGELFF. For the CDR3, the DNA is TGTGCCAGCAGCTCACAGGGGCCCGGGGAGCTGTTTTTT.

The V call is TRBV11-2, the J call TRBJ2-2, with 9 bases that match TRBD2. V lost 5 bases, J lost 7 bases, and 14 bases stayed unmatched. Germline values: CDR1 SGHAT, CDR2 FQNNGV. This CDR3 is 17 amino acids long. DNA of the CDR3: TGTGCCAGCAGCCCAACAAGCGGGAGGTTTTCCGGCGGGGAGCTGTTTTTT. This codes for CASSPTSGRFSGGELFF.

This sequence joins TRBV4-1 and TRBJ1-5, with TRBD1 matching 8 bases. V dropped 1 base and J dropped 7; count of bases not matched to a gene: 6. Germline V gives CDR1 MGHRA, CDR2 YSYEKL. The CDR3 spans 15 residues. The CDR3, as DNA: TGCGCCAGCAGCCAAGGTGTGACAGGGGTGCAGCCCCAGCATTTT. Its translation: CASSQGVTGVQPQHF.

V and J are TRBV2 and TRBJ2-7, with a weak D call TRBD1 (6 bases). CDR3 length: 12 amino acids. Germline CDR1 and CDR2: SNHLY and FYNNEI. The ends were cut back, 6 bases at V and 9 bases at J, with 15 bases in the middle. The CDR3 DNA follows: TGTGCCAGCAGGGGGGCCGACGGCCGGCAGTACTTC. It encodes CASRGADGRQYF.

The chain employs TRBV30 and TRBJ2-2; TRBD1 is a possible D gene (5 bases). The germline V gene encodes CDR1 GTSNPN and CDR2 SVGIG (reference sequence). V was shortened by 1 base and J by 5 bases, with 14 bases between the two germline ends. This CDR3 region has 15 residues. The CDR3 spells CAWSEGIFGTGELFF. In DNA, the CDR3 is TGTGCCTGGAGTGAGGGGATTTTTGGTACCGGGGAGCTGTTTTTT.

The chain links TRBV5-1 to TRBJ1-2; D is uncertain. Between the trimmed V and J ends, which lost 0 bases and 4 bases, there was a span of 13 bases. Germline V gene sequence: CDR1 SGHRS, CDR2 YFSETQ. This CDR3 comprises 15 residues. CDR3 bases: TGCGCCAGCAGCTTGGAATTCAGTTCCCTCTATGGCTACACCTTC. It encodes CASSLEFSSLYGYTF.

In nucleotides, the CDR3 is TGTGCCAGCACCCCACTAGCGGGGGCATACAATGAGCAGTTCTTC. Its protein product is CASTPLAGAYNEQFF. The chain joins TRBV2 to TRBJ2-1; 11 positions agree with TRBD2. The CDR3 has 15 residues. V lost 7 bases to trimming and J lost 4 bases; unmatched junction nucleotides: 6. Germline lookup yields CDR1 SNHLY and CDR2 FYNNEI.

The chain is built from TRBV28 and TRBJ2-2, with 13 bases aligning to TRBD2. The CDR3 loop spans 17 amino acids. The ends lost 7 bases at V and 6 bases at J; junction bases unmatched: 11. CDR1 is MDHEN and CDR2 is SYDVKM in the germline V gene. CDR3 sequence: CASTPGLAGSVAGELFF. In DNA form, the CDR3 reads TGTGCCAGCACCCCGGGACTAGCGGGATCCGTAGCCGGGGAGCTGTTTTTT.

This clone qualifies as medium-sized. The chain is built from TRBV5-1 and TRBJ2-7, with a possible D match to TRBD1 (6 bases). The CDR3 spans 14 residues. Germline CDR1 and CDR2: SGHRS and YFSETQ. V was trimmed by 2 bases and J by 3 bases, leaving 12 bases between them. CDR3: CASSFAGASYEQYF. CDR3 bases: TGCGCCAGCAGCTTTGCAGGGGCTAGCTACGAGCAGTACTTC.

The chain is built from TRBV10-2 and TRBJ1-2; possible D gene TRBD1, 6 bases. Germline CDR1 is WSHSY and CDR2 is SAAADI. The CDR3 spans 13 residues. Trimming took 7 bases from V and 4 from J, leaving 13 bases between them. The CDR3 region is CASTKGGSYGYTF. CDR3 DNA sequence: TGCGCCAGCACTAAAGGGGGATCCTATGGCTACACCTTC.

V is TRBV4-1 and J is TRBJ2-3, with D maybe TRBD2 (5 bases). The V end was cut by 4 bases, the J end by 6 bases, with 14 bases between. Germline values: CDR1 MGHRA, CDR2 YSYEKL. This CDR3 spans 14 amino acids. CDR3 coding DNA: TGCGCCAGCAGCCGCCCGGGGATCCAGGATACGCAGTATTTT. Translating gives CASSRPGIQDTQYF.

The rearrangement joins TRBV9 to TRBJ2-3; possible D gene TRBD2, 5 bases. V lost 4 bases and J 0 bases, leaving 9 bases between the germline ends. This CDR3 comprises 14 residues. Germline V gene sequence: CDR1 SGDLS, CDR2 YYNGEE. CDR3 loop: CASSPGLSTDTQYF. The CDR3 coding sequence is TGTGCCAGCAGCCCCGGACTCAGCACAGATACGCAGTATTTT.

The chain joins TRBV7-9 to TRBJ2-7, with TRBD2 matching 7 bases. Germline trimming cut 10 bases from V and 0 bases from J; bases unmatched to any gene: 9. The CDR3 is 14 residues long. From germline, CDR1 is SEHNR and CDR2 FQNEAQ (reference sequence). The CDR3 reads CATRPLAASYEQYF. For the CDR3, the DNA is TGTGCCACCCGCCCCCTAGCGGCCTCCTACGAGCAGTACTTC.

The V call is TRBV29-1, the J call TRBJ1-1; D ambiguous. Germline-derived CDR1 and CDR2 are SQVTM and ANQGSEA. With 5 bases removed from V and 0 bases from J, the gap between germline ends came to 10 bases. CDR3 length: 13 amino acids. The CDR3 sequence: CSVRSHLNTEAFF. Here the CDR3 DNA reads TGCAGCGTTAGGAGCCACCTGAACACTGAAGCTTTCTTT.

The chain carries TRBV27 and TRBJ2-6; 9 bases are shared with TRBD1. Germline CDR1 reads MNHEY; CDR2 reads SMNVEV (reference sequence). The junction had 3 bases not matched to a gene; V was cut back by 4 bases and J by 8 bases. This CDR3 is built from 14 residues. CDR3 in amino acids: CASSSGQGPNVLTF. CDR3 DNA: TGTGCCAGCAGTTCGGGACAGGGACCCAACGTCCTGACTTTC.

The rearrangement joins TRBV18 to TRBJ2-4; D remains ambiguous. This CDR3 contains 14 residues. V lost 0 bases and J lost 6, with 9 bases in between. Germline-derived CDR1 and CDR2 are KGHSH and LQKENI. This chain's CDR3 is CASSPPTRGNIQYF. The DNA of the CDR3 is TGTGCCAGCTCACCACCGACTCGAGGAAACATTCAGTACTTC.

The J gene is TRBJ1-2, the V gene TRBV21-1; the table gives TRBD1 as D, unverified against the DNA. TRBV21-1 is annotated as a pseudogene. The CDR3 is 16 residues long. The CDR3 is CASSATRGHNPYGYTF. In nucleotides, the CDR3 is TGTGCCAGCAGCGCGACGAGGGGACATAACCCTTATGGCTACACCTTC.

The V gene is TRBV2, the J gene TRBJ1-1; weak D call: TRBD1 (6 bases). The length of the CDR3 is 13 residues. CDR1 and CDR2 from the germline V gene are SNHLY and FYNNEI. Trimming shortened V by 8 bases and J by 3 bases, and 13 bases separated the two germline ends. The DNA of the CDR3 is TGTGCCAGCCGACAGGTAACGGACACTGAAGCTTTCTTT. This encodes CASRQVTDTEAFF.